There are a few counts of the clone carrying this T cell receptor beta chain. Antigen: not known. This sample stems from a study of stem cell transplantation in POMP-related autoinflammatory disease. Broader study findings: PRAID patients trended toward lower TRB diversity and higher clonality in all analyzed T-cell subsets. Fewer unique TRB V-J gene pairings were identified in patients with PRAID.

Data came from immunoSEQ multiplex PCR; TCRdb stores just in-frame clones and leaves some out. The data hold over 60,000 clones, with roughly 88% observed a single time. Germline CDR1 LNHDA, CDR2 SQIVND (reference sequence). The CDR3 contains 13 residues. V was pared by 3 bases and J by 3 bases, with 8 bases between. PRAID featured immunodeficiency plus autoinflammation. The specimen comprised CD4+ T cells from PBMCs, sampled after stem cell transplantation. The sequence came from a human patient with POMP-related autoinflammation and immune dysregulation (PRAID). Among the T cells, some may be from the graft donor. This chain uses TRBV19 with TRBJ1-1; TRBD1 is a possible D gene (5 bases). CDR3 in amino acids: CASSIGGDTEAFF. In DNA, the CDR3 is TGTGCCAGTAGTATCGGAGGGGACACTGAAGCTTTCTTT.